This T cell receptor beta chain originates from a study of blood T cell repertoires in COVID-19. Study as a whole: Acute and convalescent COVID-19 specimens originated in the United States, Italy and Spain. Sample material is recorded as cDNA or gDNA derived from T cells, B-cell-depleted T cells, or PBMCs.

CDR3 size: 14 residues. Losses at the gene ends were 10 bases for V and 8 bases for J; bases not matched to a gene: 10. Germline V CDR1 and CDR2: LNHDA, SQIVND (reference sequence). Original processing notes: Counts of nucleated cells, estimated from reference gene primer amplification, were obtained. Using immunoSEQ multiplex PCR, the repertoire was profiled, and TCRdb retains in-frame clones only, with some absent. That table gives V, J and clone size, and the DNA gave D and trimming. The repertoire has nearly 55,000 clones, 65% to 85% of them found once; the top ten carry under 15%. The V gene is TRBV19, the J gene TRBJ2-1, with 11 bases lining up with TRBD1. This receptor was identified in a human donor with active or convalescent COVID-19. The donor label of this sample is uncertain. The sequenced sample consisted of peripheral blood. The CDR3 protein is CATGQDRGRDEQFF. CDR3 DNA: TGTGCCACGGGACAGGACAGGGGGCGCGATGAGCAGTTCTTC.